This T cell receptor beta chain was identified in a study of blood T cell repertoires in COVID-19. Trimming removed 4 bases from V and 8 bases from J; junction bases left unmatched: 9. The CDR3 runs to 17 residues. Germline assignment: CDR1 KGHDR and CDR2 SFDVKD. Data came from immunoSEQ multiplex PCR; TCRdb stores just in-frame clones and leaves some out. The data show under 75,000 clones, nearly 95% seen once. The specimen sequenced was peripheral blood. This receptor was identified in a man aged 45-65 years with active COVID-19. The chain links TRBV24-1 to TRBJ2-1; the match to TRBD2 covers 14 bases. This CDR3 is CATSDFYGTSGSDEQFF. In DNA, the CDR3 is TGTGCCACCAGTGACTTTTACGGGACTAGCGGGAGTGATGAGCAGTTCTTC.